A selection of T cell receptor beta chains follows, all from one sample in a study of identifying expanded T cells in peripheral blood. Produced via immunoSEQ multiplex PCR; TCRdb's table is partial and in-frame only. The sample has around 100,000 clones; around nine tenths are singletons. Sequencing was carried out using blood. The receptor source for this set is a person between 18 and 75 years old in good health. Both conserved end residues are part of each CDR3. A D gene is named only where the DNA matches it firmly. Clone size appears in some rows only: once, few, many, or a class for an expanded clone.

>TRBV29-1|TRBJ1-2|TRBD1|NA
TGCAGCGTTGAATTCGACAGGGAGTCCTATGGCTACACCTTC
CSVEFDRESYGYTF
>TRBV7-3|TRBJ2-1|TRBD2|NA
TGTGCCAGCAGCTTAACCTCCCCCACTAGCGGGGGCCCCAATGAGCAGTTCTTC
CASSLTSPTSGGPNEQFF
>TRBV5-1|TRBJ2-7|TRBD2|NA
TGCGCCAGCAGCATCTATAGCGGGGATTCCTCCTACGAGCAGTACTTC
CASSIYSGDSSYEQYF
>TRBV5-1|TRBJ2-1|TRBD2|NA
TGCGCCAGCAGCTCCTCCGAGCGGGGGCCGTACAATGAGCAGTTCTTC
CASSSSERGPYNEQFF
>TRBV12-5|TRBJ1-6|NA|NA
TGTGCTAGTGGAAACAGGGCCGGCTCCTATAATTCACCCCTCCACTTT
CASGNRAGSYNSPLHF
>TRBV2|TRBJ2-2|NA|NA
TGTGCCAGCAGTGAACAGGCAGGGACCGGGGAGCTGTTTTTT
CASSEQAGTGELFF
>TRBV5-6|TRBJ1-2|NA|NA
TGTGCCAGCAGCTTGAGTGGAAAGGGGCCCCGACGTGGCTACACCTTC
CASSLSGKGPRRGYTF
>TRBV18|TRBJ1-2|NA|NA
TGTGCCAGCTCACCACCGTCAGCTCAGTATGGCTACACCTTC
CASSPPSAQYGYTF
>TRBV19|TRBJ2-3|TRBD1|few
TGTGCCAGTAGTACTCGGGACAGCAGCACAGATACGCAGTATTTT
CASSTRDSSTDTQYF
>TRBV29-1|TRBJ2-2|NA|NA
TGCAGCGTTGCGGAGCGGAACACCGGGGAGCTGTTTTTT
CSVAERNTGELFF
>TRBV2|TRBJ2-2|NA|NA
TGTGCCAGCAGTGATCCAGGGACTGGGACCGGGGAGCTGTTTTTT
CASSDPGTGTGELFF
>TRBV19|TRBJ1-2|TRBD1|NA
TGTGCCAGTAGTATTCTCTCCAAACAGGGGACATATGGCTACACCTTC
CASSILSKQGTYGYTF
>TRBV18|TRBJ2-3|NA|NA
TGTGCCAGCTCACCAGAGAGGGAGCCAGATACGCAGTATTTT
CASSPEREPDTQYF
>TRBV18|TRBJ2-5|NA|NA
TGTGCCAGCTCAACGAAAACCAGCAGGGGAACCCAGTACTTC
CASSTKTSRGTQYF
>TRBV5-1|TRBJ2-1|TRBD2|NA
TGCGCCAGCAGCCTGGGACTAGCGGGAGTTGGGGAATACAATGAGCAGTTCTTC
CASSLGLAGVGEYNEQFF